This T cell receptor beta chain was profiled in a study of blood T cells in healthy people across ages. Trimming removed 4 bases from V and 2 bases from J; junction bases left unmatched: 3. The CDR3 is 16 amino acids. CDR1 and CDR2 (germline): KGHDR, SFDVKD. This clonotype was recorded a few times. Donors ranged from about 6 to 95 years old and were healthy Caucasians in Russia. The use of a sample-barcoded 5' primer and a J-beta primer mix characterized a second PCR of roughly 7 to 12 cycles. From the 5' RACE reads, TCRdb called clonotypes with MiXCR, one entry per CDR3 protein. The sample carries around 800,000 distinct CDR3 sequences, roughly 26% recorded once. The same sample was also used in a study of T cells of mothers and their children.

The sequence was obtained from a boy aged 10-17 years in good health. V usage is TRBV24-1 and J usage is TRBJ2-1, with 11 bases lining up with TRBD2. Sequencing was carried out using blood. The CDR3 is CATSEISGGAYNEQFF. The CDR3, as DNA: TGTGCCACCAGTGAAATTAGCGGGGGGGCCTACAATGAGCAGTTCTTC.